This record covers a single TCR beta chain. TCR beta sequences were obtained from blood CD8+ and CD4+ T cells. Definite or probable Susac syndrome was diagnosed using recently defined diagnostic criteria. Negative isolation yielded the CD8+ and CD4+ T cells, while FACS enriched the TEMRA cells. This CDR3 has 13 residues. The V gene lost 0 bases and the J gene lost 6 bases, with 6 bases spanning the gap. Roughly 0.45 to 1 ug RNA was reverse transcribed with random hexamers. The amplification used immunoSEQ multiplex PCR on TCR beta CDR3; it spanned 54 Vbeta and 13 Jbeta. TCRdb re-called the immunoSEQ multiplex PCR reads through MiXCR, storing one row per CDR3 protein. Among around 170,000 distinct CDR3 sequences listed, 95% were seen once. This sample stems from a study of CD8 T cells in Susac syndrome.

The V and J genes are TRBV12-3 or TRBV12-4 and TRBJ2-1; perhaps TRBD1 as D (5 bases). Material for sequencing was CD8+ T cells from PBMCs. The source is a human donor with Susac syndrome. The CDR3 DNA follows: TGTGCCAGCAGTTTAGCCAGGGCCAATGAGCAGTTCTTC. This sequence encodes CASSLARANEQFF.